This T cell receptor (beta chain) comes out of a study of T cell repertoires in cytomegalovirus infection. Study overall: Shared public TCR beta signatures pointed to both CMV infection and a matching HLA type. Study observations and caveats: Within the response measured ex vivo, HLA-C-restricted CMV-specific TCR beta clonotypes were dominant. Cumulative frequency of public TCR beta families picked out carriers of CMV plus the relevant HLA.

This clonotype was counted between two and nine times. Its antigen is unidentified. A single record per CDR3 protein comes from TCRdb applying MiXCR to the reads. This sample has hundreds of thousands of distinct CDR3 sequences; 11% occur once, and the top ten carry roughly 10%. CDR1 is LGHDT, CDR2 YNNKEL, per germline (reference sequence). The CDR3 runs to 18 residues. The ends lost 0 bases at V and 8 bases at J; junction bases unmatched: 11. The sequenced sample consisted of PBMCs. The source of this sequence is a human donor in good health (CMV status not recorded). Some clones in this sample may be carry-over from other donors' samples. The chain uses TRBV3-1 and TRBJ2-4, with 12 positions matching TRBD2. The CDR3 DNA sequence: TGTGCCAGCAGCCAAGATCTTAAGACTAGCGGGAGCAGGTACATTCAGTACTTC. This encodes CASSQDLKTSGSRYIQYF. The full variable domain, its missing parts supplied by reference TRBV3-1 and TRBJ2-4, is DTAVSQTPKYLVTQMGNDKSIKCEQNLGHDTMYWYKQDSKKFLKIMFSYNNKELIINETVPNRFSPKSPDKAHLNLHINSLELGDSAVYFCASSQDLKTSGSRYIQYFGAGTRLSVL.